This T cell receptor beta chain was profiled in a study of regulatory T cells in long-lasting Graves disease. The study, taken as a whole, reports: Persistent Graves' disease cases displayed lower TCR diversity than newly diagnosed ones.

Arm-PCR of CDR3 regions and iRepertoire HTBI primers were the basis on which TCR beta libraries were built. In TCRdb, the multiplex PCR reads were re-called with MiXCR into one record per CDR3 protein. This table has about 300,000 distinct CDR3 sequences, over 15% appearing once. Time point here: newly diagnosed GD, antithyroid drugs for less than 3 months. TCR sequences were obtained from RNA taken from PBMCs. Collection of peripheral blood (around 10 milliliters) was done using EDTA tubes. Germline V lookup: CDR1 SGHTA, CDR2 FQGTGA. This CDR3 comprises 13 residues. After removal of 6 bases from V and 14 bases from J, the junction contained 9 bases not matched to a gene. The sample holds many counts of this clonotype. Its cognate antigen is unknown.

The rearrangement uses TRBV7-3 and TRBJ2-1, with 11 bases lining up with TRBD2. This receptor was obtained from a female donor with Graves disease. This material consisted of peripheral blood mononuclear cells (PBMCs), taken at new diagnosis, from a patient treated with antithyroid drugs. The CDR3 coding sequence is TGTGCCAGCAGGTCCTCTAGCGGGGGGACGGAGTTCTTC. Translated: CASRSSSGGTEFF.